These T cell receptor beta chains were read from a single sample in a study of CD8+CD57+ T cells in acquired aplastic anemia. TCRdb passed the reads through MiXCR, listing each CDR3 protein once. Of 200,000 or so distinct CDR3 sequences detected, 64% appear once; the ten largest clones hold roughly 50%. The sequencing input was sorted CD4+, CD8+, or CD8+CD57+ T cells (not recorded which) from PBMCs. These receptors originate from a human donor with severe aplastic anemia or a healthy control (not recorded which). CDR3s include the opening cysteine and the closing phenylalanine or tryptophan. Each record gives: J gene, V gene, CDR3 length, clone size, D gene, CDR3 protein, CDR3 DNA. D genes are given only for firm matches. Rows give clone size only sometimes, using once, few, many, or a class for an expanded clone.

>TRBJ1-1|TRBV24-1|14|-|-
CATRATGVNTEAFF
TGTGCCACCAGAGCGACAGGAGTCAACACTGAAGCTTTCTTT
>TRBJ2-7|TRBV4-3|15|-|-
CASSQHDLSSYEQYF
TGCGCCAGCAGCCAGCACGACCTGAGCTCCTACGAGCAGTACTTC
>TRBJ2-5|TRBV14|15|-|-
CASSQGGTTQETQYF
TGTGCCAGCAGCCAAGGAGGGACAACCCAAGAGACCCAGTACTTC
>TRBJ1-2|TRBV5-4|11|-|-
CASSIGDGYTF
TGTGCCAGCAGCATAGGGGATGGCTACACCTTC
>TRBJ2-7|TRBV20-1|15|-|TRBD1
CSAPHQGQGRYEQYF
TGCAGTGCTCCACACCAAGGACAGGGGAGGTACGAGCAGTACTTC
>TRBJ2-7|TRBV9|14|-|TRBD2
CASSFQREIYEQYF
TGTGCCAGCAGCTTTCAGCGGGAGATTTACGAGCAGTACTTC
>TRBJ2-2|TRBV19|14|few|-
CASSALSPAGELFF
TGTGCCAGTAGTGCCCTATCCCCCGCCGGGGAGCTGTTTTTT
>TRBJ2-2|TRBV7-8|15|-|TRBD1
CASSLRDSNTGELFF
TGTGCCAGCAGCCTCCGGGACAGCAACACCGGGGAGCTGTTTTTT
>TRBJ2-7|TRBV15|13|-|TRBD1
CATSRQGDYEQYF
TGTGCCACCAGCAGACAGGGGGACTACGAGCAGTACTTC
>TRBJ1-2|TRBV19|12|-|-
CASTAGFVGYTF
TGTGCCAGTACCGCAGGGTTCGTGGGCTACACCTTC
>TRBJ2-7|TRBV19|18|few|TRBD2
CASSIGGTSGGISYEQYF
TGTGCCAGTAGTATAGGAGGGACTAGCGGTGGAATAAGCTACGAGCAGTACTTC